Sequencing of this T cell receptor beta chain was carried out in a study of OX40 agonist ivuxolimab in advanced cancers. Study overall: Prior anti-PD-1, anti-PD-L1 or anti-CTLA-4 therapy did not bar entry, and less than 50% had some. Partial responses, seen in three patients, involved one hepatocellular carcinoma and two cutaneous melanomas.

TCRdb's table, derived via immunoSEQ multiplex PCR, lists solely in-frame clones and lacks some. The sample has over 65,000 clones, about 84% seen once. As to this clone: The antigen remains unidentified.

Study-level findings and limits: Normalized T-cell clonal expansion was also low in some nonresponders. Averaging showed that CD8+ T cells had more expanded clones than CD4+ did.

The V gene lost 8 bases and the J gene lost 5 bases, with 18 bases spanning the gap. CDR3 length: 14 amino acids. Looked up from germline, CDR1 is ENHRY and CDR2 is SYGVKD. The sequence came from an adult with an advanced solid tumor such as melanoma, head and neck, liver or kidney cancer. The chain links TRBV10-3 to TRBJ1-1, with D maybe TRBD1 (6 bases). The starting material was CD4+ or CD8+ T cells sorted from blood, obtained in a trial of the OX40 agonist ivuxolimab. CDR3 sequence reads: CAIGLGGAETEAFF. CDR3 nucleotide sequence: TGTGCCATCGGATTGGGGGGCGCGGAGACTGAAGCTTTCTTT.